This T cell receptor (beta chain) was obtained from a study of T cell responses to AZD1222 COVID-19 vaccine (dated by TCRdb to about 2021). Concerning the study at large: AZD1222 recipients given second doses at about 4 weeks or at about 12 weeks were pooled, since spike-specific TCR depth and breadth were not found to differ between the two schedules. A total of 230 to 250 trial participants underwent TCR sequencing, of whom 207 received two doses of AZD1222 and about 25 received two doses of the MenACWY control vaccine. Trial participants were enrolled by age into subgroups of 18-55, 56-69 and 70-plus years, and around 150, 28 and 57 TCR-sequenced participants, respectively, were included in these subgroups. General conclusions and limits of the study: A significant rise in spike-specific TCR breadth and depth was observed after two AZD1222 doses relative to day 0 and relative to MenACWY recipients. CD4 TCRs associated with the vaccine covered the entire spike protein, and the dominant responses were in regions 160-218 and 743-854. Reportedly, almost half of the unique spike-specific TCRs recognized epitopes lying outside the regions that are mutated in the B.1.351 and B.1.1.7 variants. Participants were mostly white British and included more females than males, and it was suggested by the authors that clonal diversity may have been underestimated. The 56-69-year group was small, and its depth increase did not reach significance, likely because of low power. Because no day 14 peak-response samples were available, the repertoires could be characterized only after the peak T cell response. Only five to seven AZD1222 recipients were SARS-CoV-2 seropositive at baseline, limiting conclusions about previously exposed vaccinees.

The CDR3 regions of human TCRbeta chains were analyzed by immunosequencing. Per the original workflow: TCRs in the repertoires were compared against a reference library of SARS-CoV-2-specific TCRs that had been generated with the MIRA antigen-specificity platform. Breadth meant the fraction of unique TCRs that were SARS-CoV-2-associated, whereas depth meant the fraction of total T cells that were SARS-CoV-2-associated. Using the MIRA data, every spike-specific TCR was mapped to the spike region that the TCR reacted to and assigned to either a CD4 or a CD8 class. Log10-transformed breadth and depth values were compared by one-way ANOVA with Sidak's multiple comparisons tests. TCRdb obtained this table from immuneACCESS and retained in-frame rearrangements with V and J assigned. These tables miss some clones; where compared with another copy, unresolved V genes account for less than half of the shortfall, and the remainder is unexplained. V, J and clone size are taken as reported in that table, and D and trimming were inferred from the DNA itself. The sample includes 85,000 to 100,000 clones, with approximately 84% observed a single time. Roughly 10% of the sample is in the top ten clones.

Here V drops 7 bases and J drops 0 bases, and the junction holds 5 bases not matched to any gene. The cysteine opens and the phenylalanine closes a CDR3 of 14 amino acids. Left in the record is the CDR3 DNA by itself, 42 bases read in frame from the first base. CDR1 is given as SGHRS and CDR2 as YFSETQ, both from the germline V gene. A note on this clone: The antigen it recognizes is unknown. No much larger clonotype is one base removed from it; base qualities were not supplied.

According to the study, the label for this sample's time point signals: baseline before first vaccination. Vaccinee samples came from UK trials COV001 and COV002, including a single-blind randomized controlled phase 2/3 trial of AZD1222 (ChAdOx1 nCoV-19) in healthy adults. For TCRbeta chain sequencing, PBMC samples were collected from trial participants at day 0 and at day 28 after the second dose. The sequence links TRBV5-1 to TRBJ2-3, with TRBD2 matching 7 junction bases. This TCR came from an adult in good health. The material was peripheral blood, obtained on day 0 of AZD1222 vaccination. The CDR3 reads as follows: CASAPGLSTDTQYF. The DNA is TGCGCCAGCGCCCCGGGACTAAGCACAGATACGCAGTATTTT.